This T cell receptor (beta chain) originates from a study of early T cells in non-severe SARS-CoV-2 infection. About the study: Sequencing input comprised bulk RNA from unsorted whole blood; chain pairing was not available.

Individual cDNA molecules carried attached unique molecular identifiers. TCRdb reprocessed the 5' RACE reads with MiXCR, giving one entry per CDR3 protein. Of over 75,000 distinct CDR3 sequences listed, around 14% are singletons. CDR3 length equals 13 residues. CDR1 and CDR2 from the germline V gene are SGHDN and FVKESK. V was trimmed by 5 bases and J by 4 bases, leaving 11 bases between them. Findings of the study overall: Using VDJdb, the matching emphasized anti-spike CD8 responses while missing private and CD4 specificities.

This clonotype was seen repeatedly, ten times or more. Its antigen is as yet unknown. The sequenced sample was whole blood. The chain combines TRBV14 with TRBJ1-1, with D perhaps matching TRBD1 (5 bases). This receptor was obtained from an adult who was a healthcare worker with PCR-confirmed SARS-CoV-2 infection or an uninfected control (not recorded which). The CDR3: CASSSGQITEAFF. The CDR3 DNA sequence: TGTGCCAGCAGCTCCGGACAAATCACTGAAGCTTTCTTT.